Given below is one T cell receptor (beta chain) in context. The antigen is unknown. Measured with immunoSEQ multiplex PCR; TCRdb has only the in-frame clones, and not every one. The sample contains 4,500 to 5,500 clones, more than 60% of which appear only once. This CDR3 is built from 15 residues. Germline lookup yields CDR1 SGHTS and CDR2 YDEGEE. With V trimmed by 4 bases and J by 5 bases, 8 bases remained unmatched. This entry comes from a study of neoadjuvant nivolumab and ipilimumab in lung cancer. Study findings and constraints: Only two of four nivolumab-treated tumors gained richness and clonality by surgery. Higher pretherapy blood TCR richness went with higher resected-tumor richness.

The clonotype comes from an adult with non-small cell lung cancer. Some clones in this sample may be carry-over from other donors' samples. The chain has TRBV5-8 and TRBJ1-5; 8 bases are shared with TRBD1. Specimen: normal lung tissue adjacent to the tumor, collected after neoadjuvant nivolumab, alone or with ipilimumab, at or shortly before surgery. This CDR3 is CASSHGQGQHQPQHF. CDR3 in DNA: TGTGCCAGCAGCCACGGACAGGGCCAACATCAGCCCCAGCATTTT.